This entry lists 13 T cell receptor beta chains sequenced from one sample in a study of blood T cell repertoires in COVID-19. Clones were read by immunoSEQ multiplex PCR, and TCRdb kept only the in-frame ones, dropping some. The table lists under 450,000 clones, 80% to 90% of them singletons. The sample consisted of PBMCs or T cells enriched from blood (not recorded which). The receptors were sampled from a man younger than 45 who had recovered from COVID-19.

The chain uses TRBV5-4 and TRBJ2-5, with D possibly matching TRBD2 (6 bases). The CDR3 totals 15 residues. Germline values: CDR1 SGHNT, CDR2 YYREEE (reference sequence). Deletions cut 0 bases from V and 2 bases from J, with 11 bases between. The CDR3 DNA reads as TGTGCCAGCAGCTTGGCCCGGGGAGGACAAGAGACCCAGTACTTC. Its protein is CASSLARGGQETQYF.

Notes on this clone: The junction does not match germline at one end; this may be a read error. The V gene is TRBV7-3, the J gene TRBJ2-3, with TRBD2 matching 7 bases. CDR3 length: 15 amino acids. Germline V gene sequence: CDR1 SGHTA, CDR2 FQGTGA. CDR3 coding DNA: TGTGCCAGCACCTTACTGGGGGGGAACACAGATACGCAGTATTTT. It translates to CASTLLGGNTDTQYF.

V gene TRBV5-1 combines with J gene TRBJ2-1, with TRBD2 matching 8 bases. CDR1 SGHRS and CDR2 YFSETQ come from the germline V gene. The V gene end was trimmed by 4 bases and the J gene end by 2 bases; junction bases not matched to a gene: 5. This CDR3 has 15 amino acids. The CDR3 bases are TGCGCCAGCAGCCTTAGCGGGACAACCTACAATGAGCAGTTCTTC. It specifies CASSLSGTTYNEQFF.

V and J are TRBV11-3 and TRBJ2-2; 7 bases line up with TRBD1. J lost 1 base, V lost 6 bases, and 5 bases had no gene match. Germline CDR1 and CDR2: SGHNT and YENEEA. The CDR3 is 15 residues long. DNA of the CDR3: TGTGCCAGCAGAGCCGGGGACAGGAACACCGGGGAGCTGTTTTTT. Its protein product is CASRAGDRNTGELFF. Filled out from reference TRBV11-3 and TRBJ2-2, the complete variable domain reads EAGVVQSPRYKIIEKKQPVAFWCNPISGHNTLYWYLQNLGQGPELLIRYENEEAVDDSQLPKDRFSAERLKGVDSTLKIQPAELGDSAVYLCASRAGDRNTGELFFGEGSRLTVL.

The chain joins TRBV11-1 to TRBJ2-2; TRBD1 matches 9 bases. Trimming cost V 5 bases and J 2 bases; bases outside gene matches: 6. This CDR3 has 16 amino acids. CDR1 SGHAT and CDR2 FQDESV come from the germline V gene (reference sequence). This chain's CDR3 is CASSRGQGPNTGELFF. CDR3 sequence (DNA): TGTGCCAGCAGCCGAGGACAGGGGCCCAACACCGGGGAGCTGTTTTTT.

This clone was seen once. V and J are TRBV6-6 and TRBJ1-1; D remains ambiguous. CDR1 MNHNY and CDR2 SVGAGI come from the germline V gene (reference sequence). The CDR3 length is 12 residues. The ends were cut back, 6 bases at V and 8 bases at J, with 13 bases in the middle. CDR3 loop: CASSPWEDEAFF. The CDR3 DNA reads TGTGCCAGCAGCCCTTGGGAGGACGAAGCTTTCTTT.

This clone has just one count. The CDR3: CASTGFGVRTQYF. The CDR3 DNA reads as TGTGCCAGTACAGGGTTCGGGGTACGGACCCAGTACTTC. The chain uses TRBV11-2 and TRBJ2-5; TRBD1 is a possible D gene (6 bases). V was pared by 9 bases and J by 7 bases, with 18 bases between. This CDR3 region has 13 residues. Per the germline V gene, CDR1 is SGHAT and CDR2 is FQNNGV.

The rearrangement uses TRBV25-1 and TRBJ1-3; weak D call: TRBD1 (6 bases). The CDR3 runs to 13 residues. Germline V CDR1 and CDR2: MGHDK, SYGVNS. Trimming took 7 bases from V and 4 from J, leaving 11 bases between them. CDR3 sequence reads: CASTRGTGNTIYF. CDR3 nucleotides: TGTGCCAGCACGCGAGGGACAGGAAACACCATATATTTT.

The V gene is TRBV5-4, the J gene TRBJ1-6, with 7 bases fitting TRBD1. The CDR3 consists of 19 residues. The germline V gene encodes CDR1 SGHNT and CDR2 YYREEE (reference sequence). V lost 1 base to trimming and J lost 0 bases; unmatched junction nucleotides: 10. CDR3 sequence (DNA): TGTGCCAGCAGCTTGTTAGGAGGGGGCCCTAGCTCCTATAATTCACCCCTCCACTTT. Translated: CASSLLGGGPSSYNSPLHF.

CDR3: CASSFGVRMNTEAFF. The CDR3 coding sequence is TGTGCCAGCAGCTTCGGGGTCAGGATGAACACTGAAGCTTTCTTT. The V gene is TRBV11-2, the J gene TRBJ1-1; D call uncertain. CDR3 length equals 15 residues. CDR1 SGHAT and CDR2 FQNNGV come from the germline V gene. Trimming removed 3 bases from V and 0 bases from J, with 11 bases in between. Full variable domain (remainder filled in from reference TRBV11-2 and TRBJ1-1): EAGVAQSPRYKIIEKRQSVAFWCNPISGHATLYWYQQILGQGPKLLIQFQNNGVVDDSQLPKDRFSAERLKGVDSTLKIQPAKLEDSAVYLCASSFGVRMNTEAFFGQGTRLTVV.

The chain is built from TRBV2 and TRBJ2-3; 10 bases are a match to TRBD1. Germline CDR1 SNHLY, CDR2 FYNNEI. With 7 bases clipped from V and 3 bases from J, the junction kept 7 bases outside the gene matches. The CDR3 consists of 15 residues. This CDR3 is CASTLDRGPTDTQYF. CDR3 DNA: TGTGCCAGCACCCTCGACAGGGGGCCTACAGATACGCAGTATTTT. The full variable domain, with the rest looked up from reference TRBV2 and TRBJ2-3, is EPEVTQTPSHQVTQMGQEVILRCVPISNHLYFYWYRQILGQKVEFLVSFYNNEISEKSEIFDDQFSVERPDGSNFTLKIRSTKLEDSAMYFCASTLDRGPTDTQYFGPGTRLTVL.

Written as DNA, the CDR3 is TGTGCCACCAGCAGAGATAGGCGGGTTAGCAGCGAGCAGTACTTC. Protein: CATSRDRRVSSEQYF. V usage is TRBV15 and J usage is TRBJ2-7, with D perhaps matching TRBD2 (5 bases). CDR1 is LNHNV, CDR2 YYDKDF, per germline (reference sequence). The CDR3 consists of 15 residues. V was clipped by 0 bases and J by 6 bases, with 15 bases between them.

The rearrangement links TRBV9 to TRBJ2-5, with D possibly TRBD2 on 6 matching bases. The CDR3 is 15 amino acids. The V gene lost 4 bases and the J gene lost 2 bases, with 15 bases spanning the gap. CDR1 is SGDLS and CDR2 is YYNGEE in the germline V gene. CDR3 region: CASSTGTGVQETQYF. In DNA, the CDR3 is TGTGCCAGCAGCACCGGGACGGGGGTTCAAGAGACCCAGTACTTC.